Many counts were recorded for the clone carrying this T cell receptor beta chain. Amplification targeted TCR beta CDR3 regions from RNA transcripts. The HTBI set primed first-round TCR CDR3 RT-PCR. TCRdb used MiXCR to reprocess the multiplex PCR reads, holding one entry per CDR3 protein. Of around 520,000 distinct CDR3 sequences in the sample, roughly a quarter are singletons; the top ten hold around 11%. The data originate from a study of T cells in Graves' hyperthyroidism and ophthalmopathy. Across the study: The blood sample was taken at first diagnosis, before treatment began.

In the ophthalmopathy cohort, Clinical Activity Score was at least 3, NOSPECS grade at least 4, and duration under 3 months. Trimming removed 3 bases at V and 3 bases at J, with 8 bases between. The CDR3 runs 13 residues. Germline V gene data show CDR1 as ENHRY and CDR2 as SYGVKD. The rearrangement joins TRBV10-3 to TRBJ2-5; D ambiguous. This receptor was identified in a woman in her twenties or thirties with Graves' ophthalmopathy. The sample comprised blood. The CDR3 reads CAISDYKEETQYF. The CDR3 coding sequence is TGTGCCATCAGTGACTACAAGGAAGAGACCCAGTACTTC.